This T cell receptor beta chain was retrieved from a study of shared clonotypes between healthy human individuals. Donors were healthy HIV-negative adults without recently reported acute infections or vaccinations. Template for every sorted-subset replicate PCR totaled approximately 0.2 ug DNA, roughly 30,000 T cell genomes. Libraries were prepared by immunoSEQ multiplex PCR; TCRdb keeps only in-frame clonotypes and omits some of them. This sample yields roughly 2.5 million clones, of which over 85% are seen a single time; about 0.13% belongs to the top ten. CDR3 length: 10 residues. The V gene lost 9 bases and the J gene lost 6 bases, with 8 bases spanning the gap. Germline V lookup: CDR1 MNHEY, CDR2 SVGAGI.

The TCR comes from a man aged 18-30 years in good health. Source material: naive CD4+ T cells sorted from blood. Subset described: CD45RA+ positively selected. The chain joins TRBV6-5 to TRBJ1-1; D unresolved. CDR3 DNA sequence: TGTGCCAGTGGGAGGGCTGAAGCTTTCTTT. Protein product: CASGRAEAFF.